This TCR beta chain was profiled in a study of control samples from healthy donors and cancer patients. This CDR3 comprises 17 residues. V shed 4 bases, J shed 1 base, and the junction held 6 bases outside the gene matches. Germline loops: CDR1 SGDLS, CDR2 YYNGEE. The data were produced by immunoSEQ multiplex PCR, yet TCRdb's version contains in-frame clones alone and is incomplete. The table shows 60,000 to 75,000 clones, with roughly 85% occurring only once. The J gene is TRBJ2-2, the V gene TRBV9, with 11 bases matching TRBD2. The sample taken for sequencing was blood. The TCR originated in a man aged 40-49 years in good health. CDR3 region: CASSPRLAGWNTGELFF. Here the CDR3 DNA reads TGTGCCAGCAGCCCCAGACTAGCGGGATGGAACACCGGGGAGCTGTTTTTT.